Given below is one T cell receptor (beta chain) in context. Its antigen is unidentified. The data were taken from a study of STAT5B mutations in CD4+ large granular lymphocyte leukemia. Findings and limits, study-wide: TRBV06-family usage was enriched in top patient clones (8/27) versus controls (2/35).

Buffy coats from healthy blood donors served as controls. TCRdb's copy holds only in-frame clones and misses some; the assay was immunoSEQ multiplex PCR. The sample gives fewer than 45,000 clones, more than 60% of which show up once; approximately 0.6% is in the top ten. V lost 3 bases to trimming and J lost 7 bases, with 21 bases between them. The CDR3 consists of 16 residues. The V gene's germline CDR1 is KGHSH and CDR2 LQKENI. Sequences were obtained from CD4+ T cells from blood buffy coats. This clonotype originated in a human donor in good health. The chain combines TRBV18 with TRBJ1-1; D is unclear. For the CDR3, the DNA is TGTGCCAGCTCACCTCGTTTAAATTTGGACGGCGATGAAGCTTTCTTT. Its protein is CASSPRLNLDGDEAFF.